This T cell receptor beta chain derives from a study of T cell responses to AZD1222 COVID-19 vaccine. General study results and limits: Among the donors, most were white British and more were female, and clonal diversity was possibly underestimated.

Worth noting for this clone: Its antigen remains unknown.

Produced via immunoSEQ multiplex PCR; TCRdb's table is partial and in-frame only. The repertoire holds roughly 120,000 clones, with roughly 90% as singletons. The receptor comes from an adult in good health. This specimen was peripheral blood, taken on day 0 of AZD1222 vaccination.

DNA for the CDR3: TGTGCCTGGAGTGTAGGCAGGACCCCTACCTGGGCAAACGAGCAGTACTTC. This encodes CAWSVGRTPTWANEQYF. The chain links TRBV30 to TRBJ2-7, with D hard to call. Trimming took 0 bases from V and 5 from J, leaving 23 bases between them. The CDR3 loop spans 17 amino acids. Germline CDR1 reads GTSNPN; CDR2 reads SVGIG (reference sequence).